This T cell receptor (beta chain) was sequenced during a study of shared clonotypes between healthy human individuals. Study at large: Two women and three men aged 18 to 49 made up the donors.

The donors were all Caucasian adults (living in Nashville, Tennessee). Between the trimmed V and J ends, which lost 2 bases and 7 bases, there was a span of 11 bases. This CDR3 is 13 amino acids long. Germline V CDR1 and CDR2: GTSNPN, SVGIG (reference sequence). Input per replicate PCR of unsorted PBMC was about 0.3 ug DNA, corresponding to some 30,000 T cell genomes. Unsorted PBMC DNA sequencing spanned ten immunoSEQ deep assay plates. Profiled with immunoSEQ multiplex PCR; TCRdb holds only in-frame clones, not every one. This sample has a few hundred thousand clones, with roughly three quarters found just once.

Specimen: PBMCs. This chain connects TRBV30 to TRBJ1-4, with D maybe TRBD1 (5 bases). This TCR was recovered from a woman aged 40 to 50 in good health. Some clones in this sample may be carry-over from other donors' samples. CDR3 loop: CAWSLGVGEKLFF. The CDR3, as DNA: TGTGCCTGGAGTTTAGGGGTGGGTGAAAAACTGTTTTTT.